The sequence of this TCR beta chain was determined in a study of T cells in Graves' hyperthyroidism and ophthalmopathy. Looking at the study overall: Peripheral blood was collected at initial diagnosis, before any treatment.

This clonotype was seen many times. The CDR3 has 15 residues. V was clipped by 0 bases and J by 5 bases, with 11 bases between them. Germline CDR1 SGDLS, CDR2 YYNGEE. The investigators amplified TCR beta CDR3 regions from RNA transcripts. HTBI primers drove first-round RT-PCR of the TCR CDR3. TCRdb re-derived calls from the multiplex PCR reads in MiXCR, one entry per CDR3 protein. This sample has fewer than 550,000 distinct CDR3 sequences, with around a quarter found just once. The authors took PBMCs from 10 ml fresh peripheral blood. The sequence was collected from a woman in her thirties with Graves' ophthalmopathy. This chain links TRBV9 with TRBJ2-2; D call uncertain. The sequenced material came from blood. This CDR3 reads CASSVGGIVTGELFF. The CDR3 bases are TGTGCCAGCAGCGTAGGGGGTATCGTAACCGGGGAGCTGTTTTTT.